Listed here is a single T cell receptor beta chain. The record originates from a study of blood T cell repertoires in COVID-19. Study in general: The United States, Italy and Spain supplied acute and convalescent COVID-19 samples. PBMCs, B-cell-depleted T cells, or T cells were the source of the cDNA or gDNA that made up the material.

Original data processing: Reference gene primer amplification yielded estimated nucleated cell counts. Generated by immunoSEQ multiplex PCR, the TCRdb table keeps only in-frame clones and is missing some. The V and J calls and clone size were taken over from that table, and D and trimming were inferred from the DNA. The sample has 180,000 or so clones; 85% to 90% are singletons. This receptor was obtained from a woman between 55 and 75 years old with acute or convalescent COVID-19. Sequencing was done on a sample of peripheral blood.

The CDR3 spells CASRAGLGSYNEQFF. The CDR3 DNA reads TGTGCCAGCAGGGCGGGACTAGGCTCCTACAATGAGCAGTTCTTC. The chain recombines TRBV2 with TRBJ2-1, with 8 bases aligning to TRBD2. Germline values: CDR1 SNHLY, CDR2 FYNNEI. CDR3 length: 15 amino acids. The V gene end was trimmed by 6 bases and the J gene end by 0 bases; junction bases not matched to a gene: 4.